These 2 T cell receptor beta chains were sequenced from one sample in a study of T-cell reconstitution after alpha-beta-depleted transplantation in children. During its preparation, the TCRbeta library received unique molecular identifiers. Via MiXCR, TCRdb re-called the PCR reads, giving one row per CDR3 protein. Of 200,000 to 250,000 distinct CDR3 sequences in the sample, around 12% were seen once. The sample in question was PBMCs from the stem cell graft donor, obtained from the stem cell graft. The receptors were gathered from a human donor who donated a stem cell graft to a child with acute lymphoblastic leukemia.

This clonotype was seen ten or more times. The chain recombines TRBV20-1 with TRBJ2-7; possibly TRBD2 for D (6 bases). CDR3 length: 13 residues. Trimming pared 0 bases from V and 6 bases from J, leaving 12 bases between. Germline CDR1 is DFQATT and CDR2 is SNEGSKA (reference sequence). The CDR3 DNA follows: TGCAGTGCTAGAGATGCGGGATTGGTCGAGCAGTACTTC. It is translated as CSARDAGLVEQYF.

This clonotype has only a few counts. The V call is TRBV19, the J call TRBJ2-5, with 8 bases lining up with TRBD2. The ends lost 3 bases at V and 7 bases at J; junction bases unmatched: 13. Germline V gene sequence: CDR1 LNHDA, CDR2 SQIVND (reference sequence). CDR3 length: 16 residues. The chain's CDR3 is CASSIPGGGSVRTQYF. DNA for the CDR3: TGTGCCAGTAGTATTCCGGGCGGGGGGTCCGTGCGGACCCAGTACTTC.